This TCR beta chain derives from a study of post-analysis software for immune sequencing data. On the study more broadly: Progressive-relapsing, secondary progressive and relapsing-remitting multiple sclerosis were among the disease courses included.

As concerns this clonotype: Its antigen remains unknown.

CDR1 is SGHAT and CDR2 is FQNNGV in the germline V gene. Trimming left V 7 bases short and J 5 bases short, with 21 bases between. The CDR3 consists of 16 residues. Carried by the TCR beta cDNA libraries were unique molecular identifiers. Input populations of about 0.85 to 11 million T cells gave rise to around 480,000 cDNA molecules. One entry per CDR3 protein, called by TCRdb with MiXCR from the PCR reads. The sample consists of 650,000 to 900,000 distinct CDR3 sequences, approximately 44% of them appearing once. Study-wide results and caveats: The five TRBV segments detected at higher frequency in patients than in controls included TRBV5-6, TRBV5-1 and TRBV20-1. Patients with multiple sclerosis recorded significantly lower normalized Chao1 diversity than controls, the study found.

Specimen: blood. The receptor was derived from a girl between 5 and 17 years old with multiple sclerosis. The genes are TRBV11-2 and TRBJ2-1, with a tentative D call TRBD2 (5 bases). CDR3 DNA sequence: TGTGCCAGCAAACCATTGCATCGGACTGGAGACAATGAGCAGTTCTTC. It translates to CASKPLHRTGDNEQFF.